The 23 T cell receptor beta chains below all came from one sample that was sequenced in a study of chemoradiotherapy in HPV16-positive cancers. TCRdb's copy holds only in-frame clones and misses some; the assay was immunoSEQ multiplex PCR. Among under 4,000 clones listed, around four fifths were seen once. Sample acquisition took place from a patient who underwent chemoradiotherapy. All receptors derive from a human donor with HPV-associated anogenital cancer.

CDR3 protein: CASSLGSSGYYNEQFF. The CDR3 DNA is TGCGCCAGCAGCTTGGGTAGTAGCGGGTACTACAATGAGCAGTTCTTC. The J gene is TRBJ2-1, the V gene TRBV5-1, with 7 bases that match TRBD2. Germline V gene sequence: CDR1 SGHRS, CDR2 YFSETQ. CDR3 size: 16 residues. V lost 0 bases and J lost 3; bases outside the gene matches: 6.

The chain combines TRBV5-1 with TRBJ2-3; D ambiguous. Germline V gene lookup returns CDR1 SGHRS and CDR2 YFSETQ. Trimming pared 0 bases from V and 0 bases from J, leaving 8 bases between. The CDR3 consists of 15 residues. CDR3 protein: CASSLGPRSTDTQYF. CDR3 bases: TGCGCCAGCAGCTTGGGGCCACGAAGCACAGATACGCAGTATTTT.

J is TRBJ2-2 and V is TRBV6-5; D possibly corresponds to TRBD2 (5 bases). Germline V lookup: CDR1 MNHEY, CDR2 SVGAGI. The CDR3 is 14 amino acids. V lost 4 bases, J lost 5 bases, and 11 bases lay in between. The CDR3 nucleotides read TGTGCCAGCAGTTCATTATCGGGGACCGGGGAGCTGTTTTTT. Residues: CASSSLSGTGELFF.

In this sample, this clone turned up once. CDR3 sequence reads: CASSLGGSQPQHF. Here the CDR3 DNA reads TGTGCCAGCAGCTTAGGGGGCAGTCAGCCCCAGCATTTT. V is TRBV7-2 and J is TRBJ1-5; tentatively, D is TRBD1 (5 bases). Germline V gene lookup returns CDR1 SGHTA and CDR2 FQGNSA. V lost 1 base and J 6 bases, leaving 7 bases between the germline ends. This CDR3 region has 13 residues.

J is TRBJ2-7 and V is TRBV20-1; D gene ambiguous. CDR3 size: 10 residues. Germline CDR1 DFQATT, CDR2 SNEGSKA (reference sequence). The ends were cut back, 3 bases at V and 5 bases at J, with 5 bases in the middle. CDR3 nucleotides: TGCAGTGCTAGGGTACACGAGCAGTACTTC. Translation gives CSARVHEQYF.

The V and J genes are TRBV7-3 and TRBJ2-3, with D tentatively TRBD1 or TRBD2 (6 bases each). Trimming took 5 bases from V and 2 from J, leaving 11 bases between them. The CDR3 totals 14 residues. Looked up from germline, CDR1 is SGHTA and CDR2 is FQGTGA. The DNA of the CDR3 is TGTGCCAGCAGCCCCGGGGGCAACACAGATACGCAGTATTTT. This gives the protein CASSPGGNTDTQYF.

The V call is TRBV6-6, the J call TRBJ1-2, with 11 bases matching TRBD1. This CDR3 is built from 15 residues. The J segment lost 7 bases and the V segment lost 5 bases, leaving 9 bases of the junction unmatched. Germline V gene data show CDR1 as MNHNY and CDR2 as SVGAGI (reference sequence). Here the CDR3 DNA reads TGTGCCAGCAGTGCCCGGGACAGGGGGTTTTTTGGCTACACCTTC. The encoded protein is CASSARDRGFFGYTF.

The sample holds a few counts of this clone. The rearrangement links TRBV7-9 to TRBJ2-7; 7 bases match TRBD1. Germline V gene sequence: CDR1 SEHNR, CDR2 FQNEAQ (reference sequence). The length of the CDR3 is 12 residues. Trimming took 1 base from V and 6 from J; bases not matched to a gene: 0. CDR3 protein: CASSLDRGEQYF. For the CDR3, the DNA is TGTGCCAGCAGCTTAGACAGGGGCGAGCAGTACTTC.

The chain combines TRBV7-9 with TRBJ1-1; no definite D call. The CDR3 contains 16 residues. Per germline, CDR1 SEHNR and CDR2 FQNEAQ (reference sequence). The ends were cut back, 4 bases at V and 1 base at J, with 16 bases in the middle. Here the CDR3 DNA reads TGTGCCAGCAGCTCAAAACTTGGGCAGAAGAACACTGAAGCTTTCTTT. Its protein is CASSSKLGQKNTEAFF.

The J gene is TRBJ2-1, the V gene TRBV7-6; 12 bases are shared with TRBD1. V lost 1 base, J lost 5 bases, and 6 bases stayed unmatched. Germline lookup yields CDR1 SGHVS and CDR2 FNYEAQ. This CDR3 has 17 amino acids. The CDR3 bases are TGTGCCAGCAGCTTAGAGGGGGGACAGGGGGCAAACAATGAGCAGTTCTTC. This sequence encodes CASSLEGGQGANNEQFF. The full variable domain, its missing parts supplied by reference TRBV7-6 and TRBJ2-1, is GAGVSQSPRYKVTKRGQDVALRCDPISGHVSLYWYRQALGQGPEFLTYFNYEAQQDKSGLPNDRFSAERPEGSISTLTIQRTEQRDSAMYRCASSLEGGQGANNEQFFGPGTRLTVL.

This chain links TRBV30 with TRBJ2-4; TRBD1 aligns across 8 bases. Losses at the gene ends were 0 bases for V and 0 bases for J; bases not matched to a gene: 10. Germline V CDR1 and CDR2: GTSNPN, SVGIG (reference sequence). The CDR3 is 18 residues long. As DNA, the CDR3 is TGTGCCTGGAGTGTAGGTTCAGGGGGCGGTTTAGCCAAAAACATTCAGTACTTC. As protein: CAWSVGSGGGLAKNIQYF.

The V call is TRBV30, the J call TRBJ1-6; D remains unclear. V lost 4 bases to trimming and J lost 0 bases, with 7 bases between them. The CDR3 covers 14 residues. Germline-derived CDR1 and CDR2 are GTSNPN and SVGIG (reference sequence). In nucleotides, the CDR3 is TGTGCCTGGACCAGGAGCTCCTATAATTCACCCCTCCACTTT. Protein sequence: CAWTRSSYNSPLHF.

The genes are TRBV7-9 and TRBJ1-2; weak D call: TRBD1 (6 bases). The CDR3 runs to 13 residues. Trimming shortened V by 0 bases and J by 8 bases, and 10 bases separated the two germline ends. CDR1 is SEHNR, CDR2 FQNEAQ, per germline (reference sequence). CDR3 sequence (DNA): TGTGCCAGCAGCTTAGCCAGACAGGAGGGCTACACCTTC. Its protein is CASSLARQEGYTF.

As DNA, the CDR3 is TGTGCCAGCAGGGCGGGGGACAACCCCACAGATACGCAGTATTTT. Translation gives CASRAGDNPTDTQYF. V gene TRBV6-4 combines with J gene TRBJ2-3; perhaps TRBD2 as D (7 bases). Trimming took off 6 bases at V and 2 bases at J, with 15 bases between the two ends. Germline V gives CDR1 MRHNA, CDR2 SNTAGT. This CDR3 has 15 amino acids.

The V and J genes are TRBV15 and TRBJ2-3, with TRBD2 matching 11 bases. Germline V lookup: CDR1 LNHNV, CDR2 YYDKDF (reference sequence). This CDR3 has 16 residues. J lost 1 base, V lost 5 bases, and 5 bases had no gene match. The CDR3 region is CATSDFSGGGTDTQYF. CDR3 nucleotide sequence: TGTGCCACCAGCGACTTTAGCGGGGGGGGCACAGATACGCAGTATTTT. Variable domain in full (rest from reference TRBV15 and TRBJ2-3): DAMVIQNPRYQVTQFGKPVTLSCSQTLNHNVMYWYQQKSSQAPKLLFHYYDKDFNNEADTPDNFQSRRPNTSFCFLDIRSPGLGDTAMYLCATSDFSGGGTDTQYFGPGTRLTVL.

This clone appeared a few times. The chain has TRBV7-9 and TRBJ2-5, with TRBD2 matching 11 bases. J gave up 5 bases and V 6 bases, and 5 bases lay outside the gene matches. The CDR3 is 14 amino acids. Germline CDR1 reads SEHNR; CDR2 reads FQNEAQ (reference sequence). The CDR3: CASRTGLAAETQYF. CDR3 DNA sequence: TGTGCCAGCAGAACGGGACTAGCGGCGGAGACCCAGTACTTC.

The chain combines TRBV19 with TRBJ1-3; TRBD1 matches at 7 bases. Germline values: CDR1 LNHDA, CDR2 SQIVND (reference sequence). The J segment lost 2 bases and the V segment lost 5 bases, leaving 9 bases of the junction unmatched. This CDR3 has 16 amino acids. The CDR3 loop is CASSPRRQGAGNTIYF. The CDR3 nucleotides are TGTGCCAGTAGTCCCCGCCGACAGGGAGCTGGAAACACCATATATTTT.

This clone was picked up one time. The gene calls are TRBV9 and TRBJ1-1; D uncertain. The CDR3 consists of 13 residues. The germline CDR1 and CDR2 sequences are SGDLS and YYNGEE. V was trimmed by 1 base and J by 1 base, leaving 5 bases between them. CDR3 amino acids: CASSVSQNTEAFF. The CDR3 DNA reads TGTGCCAGCAGCGTATCACAGAACACTGAAGCTTTCTTT.

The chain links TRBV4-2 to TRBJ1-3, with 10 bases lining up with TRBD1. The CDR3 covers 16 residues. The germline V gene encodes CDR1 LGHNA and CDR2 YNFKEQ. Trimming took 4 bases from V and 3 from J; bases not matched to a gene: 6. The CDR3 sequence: CASSLLDRGHGNTIYF. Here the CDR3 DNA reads TGTGCCAGCAGCCTATTAGACAGGGGGCATGGAAACACCATATATTTT.

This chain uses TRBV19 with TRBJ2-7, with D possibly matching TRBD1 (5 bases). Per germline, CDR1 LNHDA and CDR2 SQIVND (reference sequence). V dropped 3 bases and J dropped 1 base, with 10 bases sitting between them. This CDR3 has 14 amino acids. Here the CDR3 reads CASSISGPSYEQYF. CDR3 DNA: TGTGCCAGTAGTATTTCAGGGCCATCCTACGAGCAGTACTTC.

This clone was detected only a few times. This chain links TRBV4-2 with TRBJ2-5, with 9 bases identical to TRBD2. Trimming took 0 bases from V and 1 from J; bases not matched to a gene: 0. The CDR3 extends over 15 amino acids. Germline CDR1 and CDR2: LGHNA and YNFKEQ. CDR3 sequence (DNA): TGTGCCAGCAGCCAAGAGCGGGGGGGCCAAGAGACCCAGTACTTC. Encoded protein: CASSQERGGQETQYF.

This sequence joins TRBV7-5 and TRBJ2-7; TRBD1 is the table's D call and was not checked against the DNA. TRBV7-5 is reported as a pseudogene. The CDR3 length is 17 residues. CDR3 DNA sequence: TGTGCCAGAAGAGAGAAGCTAAGACAGGGTGTCTCCTACGAGCAGTACTTC. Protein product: CARREKLRQGVSYEQYF.

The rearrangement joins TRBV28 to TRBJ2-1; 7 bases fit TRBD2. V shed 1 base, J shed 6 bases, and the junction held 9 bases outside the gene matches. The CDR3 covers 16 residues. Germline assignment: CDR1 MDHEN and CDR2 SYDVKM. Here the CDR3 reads CASSLSPAGEGNEQFF. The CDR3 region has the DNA TGTGCCAGCAGTTTATCTCCGGCGGGAGAGGGCAATGAGCAGTTCTTC.